A selection of T cell receptor beta chains follows, all from one sample in a study of T-cell memory formation after mild COVID-19. Via MiXCR, TCRdb re-called the 5' RACE reads, giving one row per CDR3 protein. The data show approximately 440,000 distinct CDR3 sequences, around 19% seen once. The specimen was PBMCs or a T cell subset sorted from them (not recorded which). The source of these receptors is an adult woman who had mild COVID-19 (a few samples of this study predate the infection). Cell type and time point are not known. Each CDR3 is given with its conserved first and last residue. A D gene is named only where the DNA matches it firmly. A row's size may be missing; if present it is once, few, many or a size class.

V gene,clone size,J gene,D gene,CDR3 protein,CDR3 DNA
TRBV29-1,NA,TRBJ1-2,NA,CSVTGAGVEGYTF,TGCAGCGTAACAGGCGCCGGAGTGGAGGGCTACACCTTC
TRBV11-2,few,TRBJ2-5,TRBD2,CASSPRGGPETQYF,TGTGCCAGCAGCCCCCGGGGGGGCCCAGAGACCCAGTACTTC
TRBV6-2/TRBV6-3,few,TRBJ2-5,NA,CASSPLGRQTQYF,TGTGCCAGCAGCCCCCTCGGACGACAGACCCAGTACTTC
TRBV27,few,TRBJ2-5,NA,CASSPTGFRETQYF,TGTGCCAGCAGCCCGACGGGGTTCAGGGAGACCCAGTACTTC
TRBV5-1,NA,TRBJ1-1,NA,CASSHTAGTNTEAFF,TGCGCCAGCAGCCACACGGCAGGGACGAACACTGAAGCTTTCTTT
TRBV7-3,NA,TRBJ1-1,NA,CASSRTLRDEAFF,TGTGCCAGCAGCCGTACTCTCAGAGATGAAGCTTTCTTT
TRBV28,few,TRBJ2-3,NA,CASSPYTGSSDTQYF,TGTGCCAGCAGTCCATATACCGGGTCCTCAGATACGCAGTATTTT
TRBV11-2,NA,TRBJ2-7,TRBD1,CASSSQGQGPYEQYF,TGTGCCAGCAGCTCACAGGGACAGGGACCCTACGAGCAGTACTTC
TRBV19,NA,TRBJ1-2,NA,CASSPGAVGYTF,TGTGCCAGTAGTCCAGGGGCGGTAGGCTACACCTTC
TRBV18,once,TRBJ2-7,NA,CASSPLGQYYEQYF,TGTGCCAGCTCACCATTAGGACAGTACTACGAGCAGTACTTC
TRBV10-3,NA,TRBJ2-7,TRBD1,CAISESFTGTGEQYF,TGTGCCATCAGTGAGTCCTTTACCGGGACAGGGGAGCAGTACTTC
TRBV4-2,NA,TRBJ2-3,NA,CASSQKVEPLTDTQYF,TGTGCCAGCAGCCAAAAGGTCGAGCCGCTCACAGATACGCAGTATTTT
TRBV7-8,NA,TRBJ2-1,TRBD2,CASSLVAGGAHEQFF,TGTGCCAGCAGCTTAGTAGCCGGGGGGGCCCATGAGCAGTTCTTC
TRBV19,few,TRBJ2-7,TRBD1,CASSRHPPGQSATYEQYF,TGTGCCAGTAGCCGTCACCCCCCGGGACAGAGTGCTACCTACGAGCAGTACTTC
TRBV27,few,TRBJ1-5,NA,CASSFGMGQPQHF,TGTGCCAGCAGTTTTGGAATGGGGCAGCCCCAGCATTTT
TRBV7-2,NA,TRBJ2-5,NA,CASSLLRGRGETQYF,TGTGCCAGCAGCTTACTCCGGGGGCGTGGGGAGACCCAGTACTTC